This is a list of T cell receptor beta chains from one sample in a study of cytomegalovirus exposure and HLA in healthy donors. Only in-frame clones appear in the TCRdb table, and some are missing; sequencing was by immunoSEQ multiplex PCR. The table has 150,000 to 200,000 clones, 82% seen once. Sequencing used PBMCs. Every receptor here comes from a woman under 30 in good health and CMV-seronegative. The CDR3 runs from the conserved cysteine through the conserved F or W.

TRBV19	17	TRBJ2-1	CASSIDRASGHYNEQFF
TRBV5-4	14	NA	CASSLRGGGYEQYF
TRBV10-2	16	TRBJ1-5	CASSEAPGNSNQPQHF
TRBV10-2	15	TRBJ2-1	CASSGNREGYNEQFF
TRBV7-8	14	TRBJ2-7	CASSLSGTPYEQYF
TRBV9	15	TRBJ2-2	CASSPGLAGGGELFF
TRBV29-1	14	TRBJ2-2	CSVGREGIGGELFF
TRBV4-3	16	TRBJ2-3	CASSQEWAGRTDTQYF
TRBV28	14	TRBJ1-2	CASRRQTGIDGYTF
TRBV6-5	14	TRBJ2-1	CASRIQGSYNEQFF
TRBV10-1	18	TRBJ2-1	CASSEIGLAGLPNNEQFF
TRBV29-1	16	TRBJ2-5	CSVLGDRVRAEETQYF
TRBV25-1	14	TRBJ2-5	CASRPLAGGETQYF
TRBV28	15	TRBJ2-1	CASSLRLGPYNEQFF
TRBV5-8	13	TRBJ1-1	CASSLDPYRGAFF